This is a list of T cell receptor beta chains from one sample in a study of T cell changes during pregnancy in multiple sclerosis. The table came from immunoSEQ multiplex PCR; TCRdb's copy has only in-frame clones and leaves some out. The sample lists about 43,000 clones, 85% to 90% occurring once. The starting material was peripheral blood, obtained in the second trimester of pregnancy. The receptors shown here come from a female donor in good health, enrolled as a control in a pregnancy study. CDR3s leave out the opening cysteine and the closing phenylalanine or tryptophan. Each record gives: CDR3 protein, V gene, clone size, J gene. Part of the rows lack a size; the others show once, few, many or a class for expanded clones.

CDR3: ASGLKGATTDTQY; V: TRBV12-5; size: .; J: TRBJ2-3
CDR3: ASRRRGAYDYGYT; V: TRBV6-1; size: once; J: TRBJ1-2
CDR3: ASSPREGAGYGYT; V: TRBV18; size: .; J: TRBJ1-2
CDR3: ASTGGTEAF; V: TRBV2; size: .; J: TRBJ1-1
CDR3: ASSPLGGGHGYT; V: TRBV5-6; size: .; J: TRBJ1-2
CDR3: SVVQGLGYT; V: TRBV29-1; size: once; J: TRBJ1-2
CDR3: ASSFERDSGYGYT; V: TRBV7-9; size: .; J: TRBJ1-2
CDR3: SVEGDSGRGEAF; V: TRBV29-1; size: .; J: TRBJ1-1
CDR3: ASSSFGRGNQPQH; V: TRBV27; size: .; J: TRBJ1-5
CDR3: ATSRGGASTDTQY; V: TRBV15; size: many; J: TRBJ2-3
CDR3: ASGLDGSGNQF; V: TRBV12-5; size: .; J: TRBJ2-1
CDR3: ASSIGAGGSPLH; V: TRBV19; size: .; J: TRBJ1-6
CDR3: ASTPSPGGAGLFYEQY; V: TRBV28; size: .; J: TRBJ2-7
CDR3: ATSRTYGEAF; V: TRBV15; size: .; J: TRBJ1-1
CDR3: ASSPRQGLAGVGDEQY; V: TRBV18; size: .; J: TRBJ2-7
CDR3: ASSEPVMGRSDGYT; V: TRBV2; size: .; J: TRBJ1-2
CDR3: ASSLTGVMWSGYEQY; V: TRBV5-1; size: .; J: TRBJ2-7
CDR3: ASSKQGPSSGNTIY; V: TRBV7-9; size: .; J: TRBJ1-3
CDR3: AWISRVGNTIY; V: TRBV30; size: .; J: TRBJ1-3
CDR3: ASSDQGLTEAF; V: TRBV2; size: .; J: TRBJ1-1
CDR3: ASSKGQDIDEQY; V: TRBV6-1; size: .; J: TRBJ2-7
CDR3: ASSPSPSQETQY; V: TRBV11-3; size: .; J: TRBJ2-5
CDR3: AGIGAGDAGYT; V: TRBV10-2; size: .; J: TRBJ1-2
CDR3: ASSFRGMNTEAF; V: TRBV27; size: few; J: TRBJ1-1
CDR3: ASSQVGTGNYEQY; V: TRBV4-1; size: .; J: TRBJ2-7
CDR3: SADRTGEAF; V: TRBV20-1; size: .; J: TRBJ1-1
CDR3: ASSGPLDRERDYGYT; V: TRBV9; size: .; J: TRBJ1-2
CDR3: AWRERLLAYNEQF; V: TRBV30; size: once; J: TRBJ2-1
CDR3: ASSLGIGSGVMNTEAF; V: TRBV7-9; size: .; J: TRBJ1-1
CDR3: ASSQKGLKLF; V: TRBV23-1; size: .; J: TRBJ1-4
CDR3: ASSLAGNSGQETQY; V: TRBV5-1; size: .; J: TRBJ2-5
CDR3: AIGTGGYTEAF; V: TRBV10-3; size: .; J: TRBJ1-1
CDR3: ASSFYGNTEAF; V: TRBV11-3; size: once; J: TRBJ1-1
CDR3: SVAGTSGRGEQY; V: TRBV29-1; size: .; J: TRBJ2-7
CDR3: ASSHSGVTYNEQF; V: TRBV5-5; size: .; J: TRBJ2-1
CDR3: ASSQGGGETEAF; V: TRBV4-1; size: .; J: TRBJ1-1
CDR3: ASSSNRESTEAF; V: TRBV7-2; size: .; J: TRBJ1-1
CDR3: ASSNRGSGYEQY; V: TRBV21-1; size: .; J: TRBJ2-7
CDR3: ASGRGPSSGNTIY; V: TRBV6-5; size: .; J: TRBJ1-3
CDR3: AISDSLLNTEAF; V: TRBV10-3; size: .; J: TRBJ1-1
CDR3: ATPGLHTDTQY; V: TRBV30; size: .; J: TRBJ2-3
CDR3: ASSLSSGRRRGEQF; V: TRBV11-2; size: once; J: TRBJ2-1
CDR3: ASSPGTSGGLYTGELF; V: TRBV11-2; size: .; J: TRBJ2-2
CDR3: ASSSRATSGRTDEQY; V: TRBV27; size: .; J: .
CDR3: ASSSRLAGTDYNEQF; V: TRBV13; size: .; J: TRBJ2-1
CDR3: ASSPGGSPLH; V: TRBV7-6; size: .; J: TRBJ1-6
CDR3: SVRTLLNYGYT; V: TRBV29-1; size: .; J: TRBJ1-2
CDR3: ASSYGQGSYEQY; V: TRBV6-5; size: .; J: TRBJ2-7
CDR3: AWSVPGMNTEAF; V: TRBV30; size: .; J: TRBJ1-1
CDR3: ATHKLMNTEAF; V: TRBV6-6; size: .; J: TRBJ1-1
CDR3: ASSWDRVDQPQH; V: TRBV10-2; size: .; J: TRBJ1-5
CDR3: ASSPGGINSNQPQH; V: TRBV5-5; size: .; J: TRBJ1-5
CDR3: ASSWGQGANTEAF; V: TRBV5-1; size: once; J: TRBJ1-1